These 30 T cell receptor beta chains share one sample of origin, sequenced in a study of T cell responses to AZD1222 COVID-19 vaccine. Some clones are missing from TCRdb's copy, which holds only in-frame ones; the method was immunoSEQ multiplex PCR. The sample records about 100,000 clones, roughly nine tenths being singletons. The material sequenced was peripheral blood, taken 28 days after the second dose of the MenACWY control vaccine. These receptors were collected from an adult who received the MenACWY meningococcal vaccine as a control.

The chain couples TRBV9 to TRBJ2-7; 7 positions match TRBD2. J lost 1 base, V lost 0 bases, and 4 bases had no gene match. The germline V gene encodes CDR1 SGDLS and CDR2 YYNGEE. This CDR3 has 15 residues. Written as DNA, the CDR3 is TGTGCCAGCAGCGTAGACCCTAGCGGATCCTACGAGCAGTACTTC. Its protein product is CASSVDPSGSYEQYF.

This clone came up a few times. For the CDR3, the DNA is TGTGCCAGCAGCCGCCGAGGACAAAAGGATTACGAGCAGTACTTC. It is translated as CASSRRGQKDYEQYF. The chain has TRBV3-1 (or the pseudogene TRBV3-2) and TRBJ2-7, with D possibly matching TRBD1 (5 bases). V was pared by 4 bases and J by 4 bases, with 17 bases between. The CDR3 spans 15 residues. From germline, CDR1 is LGHDT and CDR2 YNNKEL (reference sequence).

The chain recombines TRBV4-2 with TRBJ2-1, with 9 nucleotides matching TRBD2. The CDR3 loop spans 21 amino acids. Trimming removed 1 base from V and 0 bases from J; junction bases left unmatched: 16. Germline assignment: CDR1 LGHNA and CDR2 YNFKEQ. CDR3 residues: CASSQVASGEVAPSSYNEQFF. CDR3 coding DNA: TGTGCCAGCAGCCAAGTCGCTAGCGGGGAGGTTGCACCAAGCTCCTACAATGAGCAGTTCTTC.

CDR3 sequence: CASSGARGVETQYF. The CDR3 DNA reads as TGTGCCAGCAGTGGAGCCAGGGGAGTGGAGACCCAGTACTTC. The chain has TRBV6-6 and TRBJ2-5; D is perhaps TRBD1 (6 bases). Trimming took off 5 bases at V and 5 bases at J, with 15 bases between the two ends. The CDR3 loop spans 14 amino acids. Germline V lookup: CDR1 MNHNY, CDR2 SVGAGI (reference sequence).

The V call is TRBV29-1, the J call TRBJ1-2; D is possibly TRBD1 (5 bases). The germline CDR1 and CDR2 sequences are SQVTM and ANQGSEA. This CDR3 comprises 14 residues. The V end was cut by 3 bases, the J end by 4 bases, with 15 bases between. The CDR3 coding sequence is TGCAGCGTTGAGCTAAGACAGCCACCCTATGGCTACACCTTC. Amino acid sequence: CSVELRQPPYGYTF.

The CDR3 here is CASSLENLSYEQYF. The CDR3 bases are TGTGCCAGCAGCCTAGAAAACCTCTCCTACGAGCAGTACTTC. The chain is built from TRBV2 and TRBJ2-7; D gene unclear. The CDR3 loop spans 14 amino acids. V lost 6 bases and J lost 0, with 12 bases in between. Germline V gene data show CDR1 as SNHLY and CDR2 as FYNNEI.

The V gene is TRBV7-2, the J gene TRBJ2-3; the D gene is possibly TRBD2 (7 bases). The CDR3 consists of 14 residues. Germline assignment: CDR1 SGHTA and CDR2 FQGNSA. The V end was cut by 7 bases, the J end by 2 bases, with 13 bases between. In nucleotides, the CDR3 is TGTGCCAGCACCCCGGGGGGCTACACAGATACGCAGTATTTT. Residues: CASTPGGYTDTQYF.

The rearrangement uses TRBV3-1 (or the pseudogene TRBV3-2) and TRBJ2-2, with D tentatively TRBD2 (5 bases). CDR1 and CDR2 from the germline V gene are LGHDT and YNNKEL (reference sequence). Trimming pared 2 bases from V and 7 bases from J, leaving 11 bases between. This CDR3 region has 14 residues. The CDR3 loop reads CASSQFRGGGELFF. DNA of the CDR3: TGTGCCAGCAGCCAATTCCGGGGTGGCGGGGAGCTGTTTTTT.

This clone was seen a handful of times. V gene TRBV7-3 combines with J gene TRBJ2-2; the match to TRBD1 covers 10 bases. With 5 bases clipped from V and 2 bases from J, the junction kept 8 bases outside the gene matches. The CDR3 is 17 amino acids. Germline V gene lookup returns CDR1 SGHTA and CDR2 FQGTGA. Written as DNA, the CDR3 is TGTGCCAGCAGCGACTCCGGGGACAGGGGAAACACCGGGGAGCTGTTTTTT. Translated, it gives CASSDSGDRGNTGELFF.

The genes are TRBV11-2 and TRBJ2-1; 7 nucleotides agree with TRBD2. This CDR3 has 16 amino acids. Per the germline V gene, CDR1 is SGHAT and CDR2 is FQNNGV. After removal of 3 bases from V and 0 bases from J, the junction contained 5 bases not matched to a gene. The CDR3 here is CASSFRLADSYNEQFF. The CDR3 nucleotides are TGTGCCAGCAGCTTCCGGCTAGCGGACTCCTACAATGAGCAGTTCTTC.

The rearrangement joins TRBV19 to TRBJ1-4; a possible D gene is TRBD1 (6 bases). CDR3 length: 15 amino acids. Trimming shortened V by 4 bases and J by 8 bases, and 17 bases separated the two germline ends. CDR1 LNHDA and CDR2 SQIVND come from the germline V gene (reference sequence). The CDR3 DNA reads TGTGCCAGTAGTAACACAGGGAGTCGTAAGGAAAAACTGTTTTTT. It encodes CASSNTGSRKEKLFF.

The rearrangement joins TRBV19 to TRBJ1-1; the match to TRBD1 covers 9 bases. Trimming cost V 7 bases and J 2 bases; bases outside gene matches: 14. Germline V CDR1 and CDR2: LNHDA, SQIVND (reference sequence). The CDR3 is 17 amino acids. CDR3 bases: TGTGCCAGTACGACCTCGGGGGACAGGGCATCCAACACTGAAGCTTTCTTT. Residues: CASTTSGDRASNTEAFF. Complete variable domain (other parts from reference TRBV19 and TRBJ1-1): DGGITQSPKYLFRKEGQNVTLSCEQNLNHDAMYWYRQDPGQGLRLIYYSQIVNDFQKGDIAEGYSVSREKKESFPLTVTSAQKNPTAFYLCASTTSGDRASNTEAFFGQGTRLTVV.

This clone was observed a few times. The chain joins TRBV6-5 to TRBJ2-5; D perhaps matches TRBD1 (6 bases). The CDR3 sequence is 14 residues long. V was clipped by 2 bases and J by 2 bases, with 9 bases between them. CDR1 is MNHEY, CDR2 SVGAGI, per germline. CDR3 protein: CASSYRDTQETQYF. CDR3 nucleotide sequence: TGTGCCAGCAGTTACAGGGACACGCAAGAGACCCAGTACTTC.

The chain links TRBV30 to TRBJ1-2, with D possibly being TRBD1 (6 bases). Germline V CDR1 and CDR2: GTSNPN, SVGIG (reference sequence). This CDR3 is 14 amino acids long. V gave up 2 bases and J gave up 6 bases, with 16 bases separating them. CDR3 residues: CAWSRTGTIHGYTF. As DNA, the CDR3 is TGTGCCTGGAGTAGAACCGGGACAATCCATGGCTACACCTTC.

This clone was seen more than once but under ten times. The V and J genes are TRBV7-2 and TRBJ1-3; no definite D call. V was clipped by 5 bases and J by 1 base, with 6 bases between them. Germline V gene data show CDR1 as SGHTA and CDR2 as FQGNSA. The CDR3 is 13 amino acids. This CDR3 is CASSGRSGNTIYF. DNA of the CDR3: TGTGCCAGCAGCGGTAGATCTGGAAACACCATATATTTT.

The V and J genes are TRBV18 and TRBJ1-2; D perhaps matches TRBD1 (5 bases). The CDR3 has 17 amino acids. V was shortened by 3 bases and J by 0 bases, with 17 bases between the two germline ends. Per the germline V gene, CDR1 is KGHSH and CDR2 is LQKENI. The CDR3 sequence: CASSPPGRDGSNYGYTF. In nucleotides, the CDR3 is TGTGCCAGCTCACCCCCAGGTCGGGACGGTTCTAACTATGGCTACACCTTC.

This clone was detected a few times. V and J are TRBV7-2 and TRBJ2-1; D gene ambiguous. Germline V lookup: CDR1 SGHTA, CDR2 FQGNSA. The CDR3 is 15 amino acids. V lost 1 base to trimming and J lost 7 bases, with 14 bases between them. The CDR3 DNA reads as TGTGCCAGCAGCTTAGAGTTTGGGTTTTGGAATGAGCAGTTCTTC. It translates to CASSLEFGFWNEQFF.

The CDR3 reads CASSSQDGYTF. The DNA for the CDR3 is TGTGCCAGCAGTTCGCAGGACGGCTACACCTTC. V usage is TRBV6-5 and J usage is TRBJ1-2; D gene uncertain. Germline CDR1 and CDR2: MNHEY and SVGAGI. The V gene lost 4 bases and the J gene lost 8 bases, with 8 bases spanning the gap. The CDR3 is 11 residues long.

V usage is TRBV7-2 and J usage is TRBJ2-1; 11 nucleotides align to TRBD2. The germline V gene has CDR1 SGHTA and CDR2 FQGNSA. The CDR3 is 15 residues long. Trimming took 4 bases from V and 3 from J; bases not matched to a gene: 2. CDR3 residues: CASSSGLAGYNEQFF. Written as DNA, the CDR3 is TGTGCCAGCAGCTCCGGACTAGCGGGCTACAATGAGCAGTTCTTC.

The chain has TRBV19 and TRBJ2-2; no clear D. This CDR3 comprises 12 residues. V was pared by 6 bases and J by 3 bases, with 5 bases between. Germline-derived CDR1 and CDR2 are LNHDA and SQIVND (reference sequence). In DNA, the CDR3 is TGTGCCAGTAGCTTAGACACCGGGGAGCTGTTTTTT. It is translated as CASSLDTGELFF.

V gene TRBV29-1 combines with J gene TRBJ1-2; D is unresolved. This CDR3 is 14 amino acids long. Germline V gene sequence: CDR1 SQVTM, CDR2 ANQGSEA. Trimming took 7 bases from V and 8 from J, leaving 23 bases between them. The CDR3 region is CSAGWGSRSEGYTF. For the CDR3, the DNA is TGCAGCGCCGGGTGGGGATCGAGATCGGAAGGCTACACCTTC.

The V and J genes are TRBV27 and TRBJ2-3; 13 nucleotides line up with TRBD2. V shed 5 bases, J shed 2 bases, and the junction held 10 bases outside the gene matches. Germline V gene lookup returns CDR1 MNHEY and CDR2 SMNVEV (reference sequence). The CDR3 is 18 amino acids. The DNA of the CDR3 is TGTGCCAGCAGTGCGACTAGCGGGGGGACCCCCCCCACAGATACGCAGTATTTT. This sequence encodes CASSATSGGTPPTDTQYF.

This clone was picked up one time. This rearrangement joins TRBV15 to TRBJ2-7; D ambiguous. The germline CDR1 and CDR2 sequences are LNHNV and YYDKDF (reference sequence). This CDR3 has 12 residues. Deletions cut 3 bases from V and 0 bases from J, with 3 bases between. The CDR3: CATSSGSYEQYF. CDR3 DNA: TGTGCCACCAGCAGCGGCTCCTACGAGCAGTACTTC.

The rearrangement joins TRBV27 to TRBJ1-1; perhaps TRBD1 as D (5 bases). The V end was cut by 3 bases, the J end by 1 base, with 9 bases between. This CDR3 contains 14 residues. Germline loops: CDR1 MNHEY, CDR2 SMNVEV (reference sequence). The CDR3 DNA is TGTGCCAGCAGTTTCGCAGGGCAGAACACTGAAGCTTTCTTT. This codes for CASSFAGQNTEAFF.

CDR3 DNA: TGTGCCAGCAGCCCAAGCCCGGACAGGGGCACTAATGAAAAACTGTTTTTT. Its translation is CASSPSPDRGTNEKLFF. The chain couples TRBV7-2 to TRBJ1-4; 9 nucleotides agree with TRBD1. CDR3 length: 17 amino acids. Germline CDR1 and CDR2: SGHTA and FQGNSA. Trimming removed 5 bases from V and 2 bases from J; junction bases left unmatched: 9. Full variable domain (outside the CDR3, taken from reference TRBV7-2 and TRBJ1-4): GAGVSQSPSNKVTEKGKDVELRCDPISGHTALYWYRQSLGQGLEFLIYFQGNSAPDKSGLPSDRFSAERTGGSVSTLTIQRTQQEDSAVYLCASSPSPDRGTNEKLFFGSGTQLSVL.

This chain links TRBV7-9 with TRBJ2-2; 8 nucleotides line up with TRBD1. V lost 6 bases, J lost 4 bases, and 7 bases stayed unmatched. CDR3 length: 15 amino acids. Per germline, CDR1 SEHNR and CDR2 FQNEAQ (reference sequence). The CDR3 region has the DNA TGTGCCAGCAGGGAGGGACAGGCAACCACCGGGGAGCTGTTTTTT. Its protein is CASREGQATTGELFF.

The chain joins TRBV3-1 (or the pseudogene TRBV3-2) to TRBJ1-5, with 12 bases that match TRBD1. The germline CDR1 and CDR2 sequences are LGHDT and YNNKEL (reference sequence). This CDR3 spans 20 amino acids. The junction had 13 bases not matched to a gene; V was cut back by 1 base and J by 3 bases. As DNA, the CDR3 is TGTGCCAGCAGCCAAGTTAGAAGGGACAGGGGGCGAAGGTACAATCAGCCCCAGCATTTT. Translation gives CASSQVRRDRGRRYNQPQHF.

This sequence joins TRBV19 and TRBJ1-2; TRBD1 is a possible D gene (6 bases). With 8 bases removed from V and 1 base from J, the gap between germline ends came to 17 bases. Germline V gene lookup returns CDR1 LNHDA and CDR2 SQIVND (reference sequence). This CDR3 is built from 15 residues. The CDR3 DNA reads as TGTGCCAGTTCGTCGGGGGCCGCGGATAACTATGGCTACACCTTC. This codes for CASSSGAADNYGYTF.

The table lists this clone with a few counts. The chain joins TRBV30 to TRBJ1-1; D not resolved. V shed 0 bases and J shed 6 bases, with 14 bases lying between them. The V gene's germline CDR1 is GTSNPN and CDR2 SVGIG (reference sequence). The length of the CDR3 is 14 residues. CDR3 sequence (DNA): TGTGCCTGGAGTGTAGTGTCCCAGAAGCCTGAAGCTTTCTTT. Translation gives CAWSVVSQKPEAFF.

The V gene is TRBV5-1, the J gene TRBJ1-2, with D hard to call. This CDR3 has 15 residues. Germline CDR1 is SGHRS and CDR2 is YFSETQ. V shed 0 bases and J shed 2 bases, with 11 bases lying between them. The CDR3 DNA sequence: TGCGCCAGCAGCTTGGAGGCCTTTGAAAACTATGGCTACACCTTC. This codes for CASSLEAFENYGYTF.